The clone carrying this TCR beta chain has more than one count but fewer than ten. What it recognizes is unknown. This CDR3 has 15 residues. The germline V gene encodes CDR1 MNHEY and CDR2 SMNVEV (reference sequence). V lost 1 base to trimming and J lost 3 bases; unmatched junction nucleotides: 6. These data belong to a study of beta chain features in type 1 diabetes. Whole-study results and caveats: Shorter TCRB CDR3s, moderately but significantly so, marked every one of the four CD4+ subsets in Type 1 diabetes patients. Sequencing the cDNA could make cells with high TCR expression show up more than they should. Within patients, naive, central memory and Treg TCRB repertoires seemed more similar than within healthy donors. Patients and controls would be equally affected if PCR favored shorter templates.

As every portion of the isolated RNA was reverse transcribed, the sequencing read expressed TCRB transcripts. Using immunoSEQ multiplex PCR, the repertoire was profiled, and TCRdb retains in-frame clones only, with some absent. The profile covers over 100,000 clones, with about 17% appearing a single time and 2% to 2.5% taken by the ten largest. The source is a man in his thirties or forties with type 1 diabetes. Material for sequencing was central memory CD4+ T cells from blood. The chain carries TRBV27 and TRBJ2-7; 7 bases are shared with TRBD1. The CDR3 DNA reads TGTGCCAGCAGTTTATACGGGACAGAACTCTACGAGCAGTACTTC. The encoded protein is CASSLYGTELYEQYF.